Shown below are 21 T cell receptor beta chains from a single sample sequenced in a study of identical twins. TCRdb re-analysed the 5' RACE reads in MiXCR, keeping a single row per CDR3 protein. The sample has 250,000 or so distinct CDR3 sequences, approximately 8% seen once. These data were also filed under a second study, of yellow fever vaccine responses in identical twins.

Source material: CD8+ T cells sorted from blood. The origin of the receptors is a woman between 18 and 29 years old in good health.

In its sample, this clonotype was seen many times. V usage is TRBV29-1 and J usage is TRBJ2-4; D unresolved. Germline V gives CDR1 SQVTM, CDR2 ANQGSEA. V was shortened by 2 bases and J by 2 bases, with 4 bases between the two germline ends. The CDR3 has 12 amino acids. The CDR3: CSVESTKNIQYF. Written as DNA, the CDR3 is TGCAGCGTTGAAAGCACCAAAAACATTCAGTACTTC.

This clonotype appeared a few times. The chain uses TRBV14 and TRBJ1-4; TRBD1 is a possible D gene (5 bases). Germline CDR1 is SGHDN and CDR2 is FVKESK. Trimming removed 0 bases from V and 5 bases from J, with 10 bases in between. The CDR3 spans 15 residues. Here the CDR3 reads CASSQDSGHNEKLFF. The CDR3 coding sequence is TGTGCCAGCAGCCAAGATTCAGGACACAATGAAAAACTGTTTTTT.

This clonotype was observed a handful of times. The rearrangement joins TRBV29-1 to TRBJ2-5, with D maybe TRBD1 (5 bases). This CDR3 is 17 amino acids long. Trimming took off 0 bases at V and 2 bases at J, with 19 bases between the two ends. Per the germline V gene, CDR1 is SQVTM and CDR2 is ANQGSEA. The CDR3 region has the DNA TGCAGCGTTGAAGATCTTGACGTGTTTCAGGGACAAGAGACCCAGTACTTC. Protein product: CSVEDLDVFQGQETQYF.

The chain carries TRBV11-1 and TRBJ2-1, with TRBD2 identical over 10 bases. Germline lookup yields CDR1 SGHAT and CDR2 FQDESV (reference sequence). J gave up 10 bases and V 5 bases, and 23 bases lay outside the gene matches. The CDR3 is made up of 19 amino acids. The CDR3 region is CASSDVAAGGPMPRGEQFF. CDR3 DNA sequence: TGTGCCAGCAGCGACGTTGCAGCGGGAGGGCCCATGCCGCGGGGCGAGCAGTTCTTC.

This clonotype occurred many times. The chain couples TRBV11-1 to TRBJ2-3, with 9 bases lining up with TRBD1. CDR1 and CDR2 from the germline V gene are SGHAT and FQDESV (reference sequence). The CDR3 has 18 residues. J lost 5 bases, V lost 3 bases, and 15 bases had no gene match. The CDR3 region has the DNA TGTGCCAGCAGCTTTCCCTCCGACAGGGGGGATGAACGAGATACGCAGTATTTT. It specifies CASSFPSDRGDERDTQYF.

The rearrangement links TRBV2 to TRBJ2-1, with a weak D call TRBD2 (5 bases). V dropped 6 bases and J dropped 4 bases, with 10 bases sitting between them. The germline V gene has CDR1 SNHLY and CDR2 FYNNEI. The CDR3 runs 13 residues. The CDR3 region has the DNA TGTGCCAGCAGCCACGGACTTTACAATGAGCAGTTCTTC. Translating gives CASSHGLYNEQFF.

This clonotype has just a few counts. This rearrangement joins TRBV28 to TRBJ2-2, with 10 bases identical to TRBD1. Germline values: CDR1 MDHEN, CDR2 SYDVKM. The CDR3 extends over 17 amino acids. V gave up 5 bases and J gave up 3 bases; unmatched junction bases: 9. The CDR3 protein is CASSPPPGQGYTGELFF. In DNA form, the CDR3 reads TGTGCCAGCAGTCCGCCACCGGGACAGGGGTACACCGGGGAGCTGTTTTTT.

V gene TRBV6-5 combines with J gene TRBJ2-7; TRBD1 matches at 8 bases. The CDR3 length is 16 residues. Germline trimming cut 2 bases from V and 0 bases from J; bases unmatched to any gene: 6. The germline gives CDR1 MNHEY, CDR2 SVGAGI. CDR3 protein: CASSYVPGQDSYEQYF. The CDR3 DNA reads TGTGCCAGCAGTTACGTACCGGGACAGGACTCCTACGAGCAGTACTTC.

This clonotype has at least ten counts. Here the CDR3 DNA reads TGTGCCAGCAGTCAAACAGGTTACGCTAATGAAAAACTGTTTTTT. Protein product: CASSQTGYANEKLFF. The J gene is TRBJ1-4, the V gene TRBV12-3 or TRBV12-4; TRBD1 is a possible D gene (5 bases). The CDR3 totals 15 residues. Trimming took 5 bases from V and 3 from J, leaving 13 bases between them.

This clonotype came up a few times. The chain couples TRBV7-9 to TRBJ1-2, with 7 bases identical to TRBD1. The CDR3 extends over 14 amino acids. Per germline, CDR1 SEHNR and CDR2 FQNEAQ (reference sequence). V lost 5 bases, J lost 10 bases, and 13 bases stayed unmatched. The CDR3 region is CASSPPKDRFDYTF. The CDR3 nucleotides are TGTGCCAGCAGCCCCCCCAAGGACAGGTTTGACTACACCTTC.

This clonotype has at least ten counts. The J gene is TRBJ1-1, the V gene TRBV5-1, with TRBD1 matching 9 bases. V dropped 4 bases and J dropped 6; count of bases not matched to a gene: 4. CDR1 is SGHRS, CDR2 YFSETQ, per germline. The CDR3 consists of 13 residues. CDR3 protein: CASSLDRGAEAFF. CDR3 nucleotide sequence: TGCGCCAGCAGCCTGGACAGGGGCGCTGAAGCTTTCTTT.

In this sample, this clonotype turned up many times. The chain joins TRBV7-2 to TRBJ1-6; tentatively, D is TRBD1 (5 bases). The CDR3 has 16 residues. Per germline, CDR1 SGHTA and CDR2 FQGNSA. V was shortened by 5 bases and J by 0 bases, with 11 bases between the two germline ends. The CDR3 nucleotides are TGTGCCAGCAGCCTCAGACAGAGCTCCTATAATTCACCCCTCCACTTT. Its translation: CASSLRQSSYNSPLHF.

The chain uses TRBV24-1 and TRBJ1-1; maybe TRBD1 (5 bases). Germline V lookup: CDR1 KGHDR, CDR2 SFDVKD. CDR3 length: 12 amino acids. Trimming cost V 0 bases and J 11 bases, with 9 bases left between them. The CDR3 sequence is CATSDLRGDAFF. The CDR3 region has the DNA TGTGCCACCAGTGATTTGAGAGGGGATGCTTTCTTT.

This clonotype has at least ten counts. The chain links TRBV29-1 to TRBJ2-1; no definite D call. The V gene lost 5 bases and the J gene lost 10 bases, with 18 bases spanning the gap. The CDR3 covers 13 residues. Germline values: CDR1 SQVTM, CDR2 ANQGSEA. The CDR3 DNA is TGCAGCGTTATCTCCGGGCTCAGGCCCGAGCAGTTCTTC. This encodes CSVISGLRPEQFF.

This clonotype was counted only a few times. The chain has TRBV29-1 and TRBJ2-7; TRBD2 agrees at 7 bases. CDR1 and CDR2 (germline): SQVTM, ANQGSEA. After removal of 3 bases from V and 2 bases from J, the junction contained 10 bases not matched to a gene. The CDR3 is 15 residues long. As DNA, the CDR3 is TGCAGCGTTGAGGGTGGGGCTAGCGGACCCTACGAGCAGTACTTC. Its translation is CSVEGGASGPYEQYF.

Concerning this clonotype itself: One end of the junction does not line up with germline, which may come from a read error. DNA of the CDR3: TGCTGTGCTAGAGATCTACTCGGGACTAGCGGCACAGATACGCAGTATTTT. Protein sequence: CCARDLLGTSGTDTQYF. This chain uses TRBV20-1 with TRBJ2-3, with 10 nucleotides matching TRBD2. The germline gives CDR1 DFQATT, CDR2 SNEGSKA (reference sequence). There are 17 residues in the CDR3.

This clonotype occurred many times. CDR3 in amino acids: CASSFTILETQYF. The CDR3 nucleotides are TGTGCCAGCAGTTTCACGATTTTAGAGACCCAGTACTTC. V and J are TRBV28 and TRBJ2-5; D is unclear. Germline V lookup: CDR1 MDHEN, CDR2 SYDVKM. This CDR3 comprises 13 residues. Trimming took off 3 bases at V and 4 bases at J, with 9 bases between the two ends.

The chain links TRBV10-2 to TRBJ2-7, with TRBD1 identical over 11 bases. Trimming took 5 bases from V and 3 from J; bases not matched to a gene: 12. Germline values: CDR1 WSHSY, CDR2 SAAADI. This CDR3 is 17 amino acids long. The CDR3 DNA is TGCGCCAGCAGTTCCGTAGGACAGGGGGCGTCGGGCTACGAGCAGTACTTC. Amino acids: CASSSVGQGASGYEQYF.

The chain recombines TRBV10-2 with TRBJ2-2; TRBD2 might be the D (5 bases). This CDR3 spans 14 amino acids. V gave up 5 bases and J gave up 5 bases, with 12 bases separating them. The germline CDR1 and CDR2 sequences are WSHSY and SAAADI. This chain's CDR3 is CASSRVWRTGELFF. CDR3 DNA sequence: TGCGCCAGCAGTAGGGTTTGGAGGACCGGGGAGCTGTTTTTT.

This clonotype was seen ten or more times. The chain uses TRBV2 and TRBJ2-5, with D uncertain. The germline V gene encodes CDR1 SNHLY and CDR2 FYNNEI. V dropped 3 bases and J dropped 0 bases, with 8 bases sitting between them. The CDR3 has 14 amino acids. The CDR3, as DNA: TGTGCCAGCAGTGAGGCACGGGACCAAGAGACCCAGTACTTC. This sequence encodes CASSEARDQETQYF. Combining the CDR3 with reference TRBV2 and TRBJ2-5 gives the whole variable domain EPEVTQTPSHQVTQMGQEVILRCVPISNHLYFYWYRQILGQKVEFLVSFYNNEISEKSEIFDDQFSVERPDGSNFTLKIRSTKLEDSAMYFCASSEARDQETQYFGPGTRLLVL.

J is TRBJ2-2 and V is TRBV9; 10 nucleotides match TRBD1. This CDR3 comprises 15 residues. The trim removed 3 bases at V and 7 bases at J, leaving 6 bases unmatched. Germline CDR1 and CDR2: SGDLS and YYNGEE. The CDR3 loop reads CASSAPGTGVGELFF. The CDR3 DNA reads TGTGCCAGCAGCGCTCCCGGGACAGGGGTCGGGGAGCTGTTTTTT.